This TCR beta chain was sequenced during a study of T cells in women clearing cervical HPV infection (dated by TCRdb to the late 2010s). Study-wide context: The cases were around 23 women with histologically confirmed HPV16-related CIN3 or worse, and 2 of those women had invasive cancers. Controls were 25 women whose single incident HPV16 infection cleared within 12 months without precancer or cancer developing. Blood from cases was collected at the visit where the lesion was first found, while blood from controls was collected once the infection could no longer be detected. Among cases, blood sampling occurred a median of 149 days after lesion detection, with an interquartile range of roughly 90 to 200 days. Since only a few of the women had HLA typing available, the possibility that HLA type was acting as a confounder could not be ruled out. This exploratory proof-of-principle case-control study, nested within the Guanacaste HPV Natural History Study in Costa Rica, compared TCR repertoires among women with different cervical HPV16 outcomes. Cases were matched to controls by age within five years and by the year the sample was collected. Cases had a median age of about 34 years and controls had a median age of about 41, with no significant differences in baseline characteristics. In the parent cohort, around 9,500 women aged 18 or older were enrolled in Guanacaste, Costa Rica, during about 1993 to 1994 and were followed for six to seven years. Five blinded duplicates per group were added as quality controls, so that 60 or so samples were obtained: approximately 50 participants and some 10 replicates.

Every participant had a single incident cervical HPV16 infection, and women with prevalent HPV16 infections were excluded. Cervical HPV DNA was detected with MY09/MY11 PCR, and genotyping was done with dot-blot hybridization. Fifteen mL of heparinized blood were centrifuged, and the buffy coat was aliquoted, frozen at -30°C, then stored at -80°C. QIAGEN kits were used to extract genomic DNA from buffy coat specimens. TCR beta CDR3 regions were amplified by multiplex PCR using the immunoSEQ assay from an average of approximately 1,200 ng genomic DNA per sample. Primer bias was corrected in the assay by using a complete synthetic TCR repertoire to establish an amplification baseline. Amplicons were sequenced on the Illumina platform. The study's processing was this. Error correction of the sequences involved clustering with frequency ratios plus a modified nearest-neighbor algorithm, after which the sequences were analyzed in the immunoSEQ Analyzer using IMGT gene definitions. At each rarefaction depth, TCR richness and evenness were averaged across 20 rarefaction repeats, and any sample with fewer sequences than the depth was left out. V, D and J gene relative abundances were compared between groups with Wilcoxon rank sum tests, applying FDR correction. Blinded duplicates gave an intraclass correlation of about 96% for TCR richness and an average of roughly 76% across roughly 69 gene segments. TCRdb took over this immuneACCESS table, retaining in-frame rearrangements with V and J assigned. Such tables are incomplete; in checked studies, under half of the missing clones stem from an unresolved V gene, and the remainder is unexplained. V and J calls and clone size follow that table, whereas D and trimming were derived from the DNA. The table held for this sample gives 21,000 or so clones. Of the sample, around 22% falls within the top ten clones.

The CDR3 goes from the cysteine to the phenylalanine over 14 residues. Only the CDR3 bases that were read are kept: 33 of them, in frame from base 1. V and J lose 5 bases and 3 bases, and a span of 12 bases separates them. General conclusions and limits of the study: Cases had lower TRBV6-7 relative abundance than controls (0.11% versus 0.16%; Bonferroni P = 0.0008). The cross-sectional design could not show whether associations preceded infection or resulted from it; effector/memory subsets and HPV-specific T cells were not isolated. Random forest classifiers that combined richness and V gene abundances separated cases from controls with an estimated AUC of under 0.85. CIN3+ cases had significantly higher TCR repertoire richness than controls across sequencing depths, but evenness did not differ between the groups. Because the number of T cells in each sample was unknown, differences in richness could reflect differing T-cell content rather than repertoire biology.

Comments on this clone: What antigen it recognizes has not been identified. From the germline J gene comes the end of the CDR3, since the read stops 3 residues before it.

The V and J genes are TRBV12-3 or TRBV12-4 and TRBJ2-3, with no confident D gene call. The sequence was obtained from a woman aged 18 to 75 with a cervical HPV16 infection that either progressed to CIN3+ or cleared (not recorded which). Material for sequencing was blood buffy coat. CDR3 region: CASSHHNTTDTQYF. The covered CDR3 bases are TGTGCCAGCAGTCACCACAACACAACAGATACG.